This T cell receptor beta chain emerged from a study of T cell clonotyping in hematopoietic cell transplantation. This CDR3 has 15 amino acids. Trimming pared 2 bases from V and 3 bases from J, leaving 8 bases between. Per the germline V gene, CDR1 is MNHEY and CDR2 is SVGAGI. Sequencing used immunoSEQ multiplex PCR; TCRdb keeps in-frame clones, though not all of them. The table lists 35,000 to 50,000 clones, around 84% of them singletons. Time point: recipient sample about 28 days before transplant, after cytoreduction. The TCR sequence derives from a man aged 55 to 70 with acute myeloid leukemia. Some clones in this sample may be carry-over from other donors' samples. This rearrangement joins TRBV6-5 to TRBJ1-6; a weak D match, TRBD1 (5 bases). The sample was peripheral blood mononuclear cells, taken before stem cell transplant. The CDR3 is CASSYDSIYNSPLHF. The CDR3 nucleotides read TGTGCCAGCAGTTACGACAGCATCTATAATTCACCCCTCCACTTT.